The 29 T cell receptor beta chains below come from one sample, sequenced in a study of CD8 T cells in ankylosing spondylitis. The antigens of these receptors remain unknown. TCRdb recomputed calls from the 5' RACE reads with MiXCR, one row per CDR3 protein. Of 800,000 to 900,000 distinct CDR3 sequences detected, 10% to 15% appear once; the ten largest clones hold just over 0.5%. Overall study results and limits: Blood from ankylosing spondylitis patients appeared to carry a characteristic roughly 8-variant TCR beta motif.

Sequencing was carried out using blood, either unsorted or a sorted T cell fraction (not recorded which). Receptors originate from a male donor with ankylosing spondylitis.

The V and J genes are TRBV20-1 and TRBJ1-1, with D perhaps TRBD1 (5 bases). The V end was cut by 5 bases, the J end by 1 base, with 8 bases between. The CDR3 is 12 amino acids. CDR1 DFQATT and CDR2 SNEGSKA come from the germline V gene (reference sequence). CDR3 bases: TGCAGTGCTTTGGGACCGAACACTGAAGCTTTCTTT. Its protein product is CSALGPNTEAFF.

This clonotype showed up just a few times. The CDR3 DNA reads TGTGCCAGCAGCCCCCAGCATTCGAACACTGAAGCTTTCTTT. Translated: CASSPQHSNTEAFF. This chain uses TRBV7-3 with TRBJ1-1; no clear D gene. Trimming took off 5 bases at V and 1 base at J, with 11 bases between the two ends. Germline loops: CDR1 SGHTA, CDR2 FQGTGA. The CDR3 spans 14 residues. Full variable domain (remainder filled in from reference TRBV7-3 and TRBJ1-1): GAGVSQTPSNKVTEKGKYVELRCDPISGHTALYWYRQSLGQGPEFLIYFQGTGAADDSGLPNDRFFAVRPEGSVSTLKIQRTERGDSAVYLCASSPQHSNTEAFFGQGTRLTVV.

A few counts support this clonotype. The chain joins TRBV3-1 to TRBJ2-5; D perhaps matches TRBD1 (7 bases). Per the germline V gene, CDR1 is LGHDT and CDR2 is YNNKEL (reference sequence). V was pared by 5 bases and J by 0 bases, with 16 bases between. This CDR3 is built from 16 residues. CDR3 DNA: TGTGCCAGCAGCGCGGGGACAGTTTCGTACCAAGAGACCCAGTACTTC. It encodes CASSAGTVSYQETQYF.

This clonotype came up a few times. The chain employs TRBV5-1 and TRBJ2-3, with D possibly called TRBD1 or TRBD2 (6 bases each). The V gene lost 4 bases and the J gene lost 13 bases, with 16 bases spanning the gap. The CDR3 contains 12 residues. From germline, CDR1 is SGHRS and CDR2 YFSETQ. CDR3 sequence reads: CASSPVGGLEYF. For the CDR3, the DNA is TGCGCCAGCAGCCCGGTAGGGGGACTGGAGTATTTT.

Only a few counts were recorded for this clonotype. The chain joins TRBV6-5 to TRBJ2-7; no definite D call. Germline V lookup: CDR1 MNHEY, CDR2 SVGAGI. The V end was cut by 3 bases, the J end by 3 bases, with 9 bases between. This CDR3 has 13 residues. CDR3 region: CASSYDPLYEQYF. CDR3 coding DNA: TGTGCCAGCAGTTATGACCCCCTCTACGAGCAGTACTTC.

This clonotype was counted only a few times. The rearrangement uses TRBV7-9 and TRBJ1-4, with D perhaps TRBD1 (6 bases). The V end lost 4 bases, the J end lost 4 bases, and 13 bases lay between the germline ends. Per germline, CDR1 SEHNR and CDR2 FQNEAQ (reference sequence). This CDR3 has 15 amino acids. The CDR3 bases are TGTGCCAGCAGCTACGCACAGGGATATAATGAAAAACTGTTTTTT. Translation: CASSYAQGYNEKLFF.

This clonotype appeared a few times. The CDR3 nucleotides are TGTGCCAGCAGCTTAGTACTAGCGAGCGAGCAGTACTTC. It specifies CASSLVLASEQYF. The V gene is TRBV5-6, the J gene TRBJ2-7; TRBD2 aligns across 7 bases. The J segment lost 6 bases and the V segment lost 2 bases, leaving 5 bases of the junction unmatched. This CDR3 contains 13 residues. The germline gives CDR1 SGHDT, CDR2 YYEEEE.

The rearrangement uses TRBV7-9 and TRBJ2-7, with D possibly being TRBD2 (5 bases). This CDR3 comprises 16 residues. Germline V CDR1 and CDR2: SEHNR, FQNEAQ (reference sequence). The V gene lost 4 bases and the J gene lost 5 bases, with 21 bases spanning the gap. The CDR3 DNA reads TGTGCCAGCAGCTCCACGCCTGGCACGGGATTCGACGAGCAGTACTTC. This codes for CASSSTPGTGFDEQYF.

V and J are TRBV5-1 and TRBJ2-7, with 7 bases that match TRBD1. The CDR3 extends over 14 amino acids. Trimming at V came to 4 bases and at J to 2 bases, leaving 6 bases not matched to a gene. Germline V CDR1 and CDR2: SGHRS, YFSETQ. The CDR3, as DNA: TGCGCCAGCAGCACCGGGACAGTACCCTACGAGCAGTACTTC. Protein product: CASSTGTVPYEQYF. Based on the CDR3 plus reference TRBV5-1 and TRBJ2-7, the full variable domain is KAGVTQTPRYLIKTRGQQVTLSCSPISGHRSVSWYQQTPGQGLQFLFEYFSETQRNKGNFPGRFSGRQFSNSRSEMNVSTLELGDSALYLCASSTGTVPYEQYFGPGTRLTVT.

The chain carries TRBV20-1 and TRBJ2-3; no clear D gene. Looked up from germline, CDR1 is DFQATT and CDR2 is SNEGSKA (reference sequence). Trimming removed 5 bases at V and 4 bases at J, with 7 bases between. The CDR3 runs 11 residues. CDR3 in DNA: TGCAGTGCTCCGAAGGCAGATACGCAGTATTTT. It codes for CSAPKADTQYF.

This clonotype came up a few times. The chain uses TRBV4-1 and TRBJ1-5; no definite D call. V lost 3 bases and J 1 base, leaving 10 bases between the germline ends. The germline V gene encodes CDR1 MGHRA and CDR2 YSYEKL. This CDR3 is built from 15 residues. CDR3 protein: CASSHRQASNQPQHF. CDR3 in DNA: TGCGCCAGCAGCCATAGGCAGGCAAGCAATCAGCCCCAGCATTTT.

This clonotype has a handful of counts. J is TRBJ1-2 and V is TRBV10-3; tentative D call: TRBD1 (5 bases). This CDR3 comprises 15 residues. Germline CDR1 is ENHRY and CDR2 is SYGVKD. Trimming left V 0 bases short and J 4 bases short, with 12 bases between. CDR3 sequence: CAISESSGYGYGYTF. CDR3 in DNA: TGTGCCATCAGTGAGTCTTCAGGGTACGGCTATGGCTACACCTTC.

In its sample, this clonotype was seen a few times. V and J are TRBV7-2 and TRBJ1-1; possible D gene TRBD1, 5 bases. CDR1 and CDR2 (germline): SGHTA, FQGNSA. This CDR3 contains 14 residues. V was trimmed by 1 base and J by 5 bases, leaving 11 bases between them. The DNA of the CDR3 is TGTGCCAGCAGCTTAGGGGGCCTCCGAACTGAAGCTTTCTTT. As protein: CASSLGGLRTEAFF.

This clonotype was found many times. This CDR3 reads CASSTLPGVTSGEQYF. CDR3 coding DNA: TGCGCCAGCAGCACCCTCCCGGGGGTTACATCCGGCGAGCAGTACTTC. This chain links TRBV5-1 with TRBJ2-7; a weak D match, TRBD2 (6 bases). V gave up 4 bases and J gave up 6 bases, with 23 bases separating them. Germline V gene lookup returns CDR1 SGHRS and CDR2 YFSETQ. This CDR3 contains 16 residues. The full variable domain, rest sourced from reference TRBV5-1 and TRBJ2-7, is KAGVTQTPRYLIKTRGQQVTLSCSPISGHRSVSWYQQTPGQGLQFLFEYFSETQRNKGNFPGRFSGRQFSNSRSEMNVSTLELGDSALYLCASSTLPGVTSGEQYFGPGTRLTVT.

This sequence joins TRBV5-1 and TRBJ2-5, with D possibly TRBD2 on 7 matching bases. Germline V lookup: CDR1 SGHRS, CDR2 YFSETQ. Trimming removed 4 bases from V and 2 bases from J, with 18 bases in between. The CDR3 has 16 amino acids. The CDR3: CASSPGQLAVQETQYF. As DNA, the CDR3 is TGCGCCAGCAGCCCTGGACAGCTAGCGGTTCAAGAGACCCAGTACTTC.

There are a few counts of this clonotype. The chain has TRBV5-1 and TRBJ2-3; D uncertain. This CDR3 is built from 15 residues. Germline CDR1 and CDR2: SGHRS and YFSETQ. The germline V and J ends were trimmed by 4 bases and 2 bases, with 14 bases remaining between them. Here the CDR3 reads CASSPIEMSTDTQYF. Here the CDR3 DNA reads TGCGCCAGCAGCCCAATTGAGATGTCCACAGATACGCAGTATTTT.

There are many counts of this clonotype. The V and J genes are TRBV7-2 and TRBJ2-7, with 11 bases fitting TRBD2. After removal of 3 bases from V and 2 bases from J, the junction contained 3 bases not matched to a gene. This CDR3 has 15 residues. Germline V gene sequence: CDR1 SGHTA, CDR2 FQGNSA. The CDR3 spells CASSFLAGGTYEQYF. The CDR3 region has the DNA TGTGCCAGCAGCTTTCTAGCGGGAGGAACCTACGAGCAGTACTTC.

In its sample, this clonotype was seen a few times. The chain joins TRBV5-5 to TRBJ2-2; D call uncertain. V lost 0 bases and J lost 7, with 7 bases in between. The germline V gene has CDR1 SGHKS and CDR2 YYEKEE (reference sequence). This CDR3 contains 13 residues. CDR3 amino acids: CASSLAQRGELFF. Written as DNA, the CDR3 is TGTGCCAGCAGCTTGGCACAGCGCGGGGAGCTGTTTTTT.

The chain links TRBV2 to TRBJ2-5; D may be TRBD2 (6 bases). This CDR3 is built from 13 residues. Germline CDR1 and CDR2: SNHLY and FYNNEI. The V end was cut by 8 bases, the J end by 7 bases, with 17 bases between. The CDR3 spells CASSRDAGGTQYF. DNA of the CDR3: TGTGCCAGCTCCCGGGACGCCGGGGGGACCCAGTACTTC.

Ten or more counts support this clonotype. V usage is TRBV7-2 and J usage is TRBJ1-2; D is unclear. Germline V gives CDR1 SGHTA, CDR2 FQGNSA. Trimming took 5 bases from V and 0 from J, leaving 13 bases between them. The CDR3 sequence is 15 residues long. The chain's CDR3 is CASSPFSGPNYGYTF. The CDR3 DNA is TGTGCCAGCAGCCCATTTTCAGGTCCTAACTATGGCTACACCTTC.

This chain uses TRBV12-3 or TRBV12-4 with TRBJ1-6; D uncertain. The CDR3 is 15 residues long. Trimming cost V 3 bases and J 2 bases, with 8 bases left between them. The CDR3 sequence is CASSLRQAYNSPLHF. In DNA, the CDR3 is TGTGCCAGCAGTTTGAGGCAAGCCTATAATTCACCCCTCCACTTT.

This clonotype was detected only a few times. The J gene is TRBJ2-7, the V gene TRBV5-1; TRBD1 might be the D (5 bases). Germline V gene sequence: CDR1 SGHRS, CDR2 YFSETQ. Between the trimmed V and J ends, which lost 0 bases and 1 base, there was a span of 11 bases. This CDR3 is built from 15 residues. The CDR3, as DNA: TGCGCCAGCAGCTTGGAAGGGGCCGAATCCTACGAGCAGTACTTC. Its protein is CASSLEGAESYEQYF.

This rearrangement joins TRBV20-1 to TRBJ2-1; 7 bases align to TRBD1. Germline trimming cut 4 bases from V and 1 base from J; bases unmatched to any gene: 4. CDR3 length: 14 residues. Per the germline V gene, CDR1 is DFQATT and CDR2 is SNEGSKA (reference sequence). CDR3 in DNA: TGCAGTGCTAACCGGGACAGTTCCTACAATGAGCAGTTCTTC. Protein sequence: CSANRDSSYNEQFF.

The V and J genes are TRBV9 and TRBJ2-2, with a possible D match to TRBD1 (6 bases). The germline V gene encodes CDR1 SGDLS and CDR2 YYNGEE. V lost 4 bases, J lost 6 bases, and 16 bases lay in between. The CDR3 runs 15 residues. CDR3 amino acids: CASSFSGTTSGELFF. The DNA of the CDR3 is TGTGCCAGCAGCTTTTCCGGGACAACGTCCGGGGAGCTGTTTTTT.

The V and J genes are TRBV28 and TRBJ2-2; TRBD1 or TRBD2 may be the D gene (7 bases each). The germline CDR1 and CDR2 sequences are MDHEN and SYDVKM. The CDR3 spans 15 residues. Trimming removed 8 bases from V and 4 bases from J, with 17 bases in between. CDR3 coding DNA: TGTGCCAGCGGCCTGGCAGGGGGGGGCACCGGGGAGCTGTTTTTT. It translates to CASGLAGGGTGELFF.

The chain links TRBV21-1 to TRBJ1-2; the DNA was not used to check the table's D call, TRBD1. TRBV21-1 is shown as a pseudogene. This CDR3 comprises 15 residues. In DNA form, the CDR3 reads TGTGCCAGCAGCAACGGGACAGGTGTTAACTATGGCTACACCTTC. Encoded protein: CASSNGTGVNYGYTF.

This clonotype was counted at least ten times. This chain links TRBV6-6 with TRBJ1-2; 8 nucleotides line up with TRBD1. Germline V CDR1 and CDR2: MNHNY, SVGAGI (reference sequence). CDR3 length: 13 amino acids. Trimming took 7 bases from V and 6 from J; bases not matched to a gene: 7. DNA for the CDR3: TGTGCCAGCAACAACGGACAGGGAGATGGCTACACCTTC. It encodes CASNNGQGDGYTF.

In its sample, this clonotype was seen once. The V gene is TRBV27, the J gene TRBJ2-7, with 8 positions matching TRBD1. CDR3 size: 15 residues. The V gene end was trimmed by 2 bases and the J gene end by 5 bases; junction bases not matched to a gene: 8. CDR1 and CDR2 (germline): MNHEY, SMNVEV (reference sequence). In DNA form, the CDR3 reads TGTGCCAGCAGTTTAACGGGACAGGTCTTTAACGAGCAGTACTTC. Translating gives CASSLTGQVFNEQYF.

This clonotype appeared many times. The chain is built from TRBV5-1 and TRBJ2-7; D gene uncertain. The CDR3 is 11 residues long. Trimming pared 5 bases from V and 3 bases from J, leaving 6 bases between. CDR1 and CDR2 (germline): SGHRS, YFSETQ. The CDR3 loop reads CASREGYEQYF. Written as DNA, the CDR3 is TGCGCCAGCAGAGAAGGCTACGAGCAGTACTTC.